Listed here are 17 T cell receptor beta chains from one sample, sequenced in a study of CD8 T cell repertoires and HIV-1 epitope variants. No antigen has been assigned to these receptors. The table came from immunoSEQ multiplex PCR; TCRdb's copy has only in-frame clones and leaves some out. The sample consists of around 3,600 clones, over 55% of them appearing once. The specimen was cultured CD8+ T cells derived from PBMCs. The source is a male donor with HIV.

The count of this clone is one. This rearrangement joins TRBV11-3 to TRBJ2-2; 8 nucleotides line up with TRBD1. The V gene end was trimmed by 5 bases and the J gene end by 7 bases; junction bases not matched to a gene: 12. CDR3 size: 16 residues. Germline assignment: CDR1 SGHNT and CDR2 YENEEA. In nucleotides, the CDR3 is TGTGCCAGCAGCCTAAGGGCAGGGGGCAGCGGCGGGGAGCTGTTTTTT. It codes for CASSLRAGGSGGELFF.

The chain combines TRBV19 with TRBJ2-3; 7 bases agree with TRBD1. The CDR3 spans 16 residues. V shed 5 bases and J 0 bases; nucleotides not matched to a gene: 8. From germline, CDR1 is LNHDA and CDR2 SQIVND (reference sequence). The CDR3 sequence: CASSRMGQLSTDTQYF. The CDR3 DNA sequence: TGTGCCAGTAGTCGGATGGGACAGCTCAGCACAGATACGCAGTATTTT.

This clone was observed once. The gene calls are TRBV5-4 and TRBJ2-1; 9 bases map to TRBD1. Losses at the gene ends were 1 base for V and 6 bases for J; bases not matched to a gene: 8. Per the germline V gene, CDR1 is SGHNT and CDR2 is YYREEE (reference sequence). The CDR3 extends over 16 amino acids. This CDR3 reads CASSLPRTGAPNEQFF. In DNA, the CDR3 is TGTGCCAGCAGCTTGCCTAGGACAGGGGCCCCCAATGAGCAGTTCTTC. Looking up the rest from reference TRBV5-4 and TRBJ2-1 gives the full variable domain: ETGVTQSPTHLIKTRGQQVTLRCSSQSGHNTVSWYQQALGQGPQFIFQYYREEENGRGNFPPRFSGLQFPNYSSELNVNALELDDSALYLCASSLPRTGAPNEQFFGPGTRLTVL.

The chain recombines TRBV9 with TRBJ2-7; 10 bases are shared with TRBD1. Looked up from germline, CDR1 is SGDLS and CDR2 is YYNGEE. V lost 2 bases, J lost 5 bases, and 1 base stayed unmatched. The CDR3 spans 13 residues. The CDR3 DNA reads TGTGCCAGCAGCGTGGGACAGGGGAACGAGCAGTACTTC. Amino acid sequence: CASSVGQGNEQYF.

This clone was detected a few times. This chain connects TRBV27 to TRBJ2-5, with D tentatively TRBD1 (6 bases). Germline V gene sequence: CDR1 MNHEY, CDR2 SMNVEV (reference sequence). The CDR3 contains 15 residues. The V end lost 3 bases, the J end lost 4 bases, and 15 bases lay between the germline ends. DNA for the CDR3: TGTGCCAGCAGTTTGTCTACAGGGATGGGAGAGACCCAGTACTTC. This sequence encodes CASSLSTGMGETQYF.

This chain connects TRBV28 to TRBJ2-7, with D tentatively TRBD2 (6 bases). The ends were cut back, 8 bases at V and 2 bases at J, with 13 bases in the middle. In germline, CDR1 is MDHEN, CDR2 SYDVKM. The CDR3 sequence is 13 residues long. The CDR3 spells CASEHRGTYEQYF. Written as DNA, the CDR3 is TGTGCCAGCGAGCACCGGGGGACCTACGAGCAGTACTTC.

The chain has TRBV25-1 and TRBJ1-5; perhaps TRBD1 as D (6 bases). The CDR3 is 15 residues long. V was cut by 4 bases and J by 2 bases, with 12 bases left in between. Per the germline V gene, CDR1 is MGHDK and CDR2 is SYGVNS. This CDR3 reads CASSGGGAGNQPQHF. The CDR3 bases are TGTGCCAGCAGTGGAGGGGGGGCCGGCAATCAGCCCCAGCATTTT.

The gene calls are TRBV5-6 and TRBJ2-7; D is ambiguous. The germline V gene encodes CDR1 SGHDT and CDR2 YYEEEE. Deletions cut 3 bases from V and 4 bases from J, with 17 bases between. This CDR3 is built from 15 residues. The CDR3 DNA reads TGTGCCAGCAGCTGGTCCGAAAATATGGTGTACGAGCAGTACTTC. Its translation is CASSWSENMVYEQYF.

Turning to this clone: An end of the junction does not agree with germline; a read error may underlie this. The chain joins TRBV11-2 to TRBJ1-2, with 8 nucleotides matching TRBD1. The length of the CDR3 is 11 residues. Germline CDR1 is SGHAT and CDR2 is FQNNGV. The CDR3 loop reads CASRDRTLAVF. CDR3 coding DNA: TGTGCCTCGAGGGACAGGACATTGGCGGTCTTC.

This sequence joins TRBV11-2 and TRBJ2-1; the match to TRBD1 covers 12 bases. Germline CDR1 SGHAT, CDR2 FQNNGV. This CDR3 comprises 15 residues. The V gene end was trimmed by 6 bases and the J gene end by 8 bases; junction bases not matched to a gene: 8. CDR3 nucleotides: TGTGCCAGCAGGCCTGGGACAGGGGGCTGGTATGAGCAGTTCTTC. It is translated as CASRPGTGGWYEQFF.

This rearrangement joins TRBV11-1 to TRBJ1-1; TRBD1 matches 10 bases. The CDR3 consists of 14 residues. The junction had 7 bases not matched to a gene; V was cut back by 6 bases and J by 6 bases. Germline V lookup: CDR1 SGHAT, CDR2 FQDESV (reference sequence). CDR3 protein: CASRSGQGLAEAFF. The CDR3 region has the DNA TGTGCCAGCAGATCGGGACAGGGGTTGGCTGAAGCTTTCTTT.

This clone has only a few counts. Written as DNA, the CDR3 is TGTGCCACCGACAGGGGGGGATCACCCCTCCACTTT. Amino acid sequence: CATDRGGSPLHF. The chain carries TRBV28 and TRBJ1-6, with 9 nucleotides matching TRBD1. The V gene end was trimmed by 10 bases and the J gene end by 10 bases; junction bases not matched to a gene: 5. This CDR3 contains 12 residues. Per germline, CDR1 MDHEN and CDR2 SYDVKM.

The chain links TRBV5-6 to TRBJ2-7; TRBD1 aligns across 8 bases. V shed 4 bases, J shed 1 base, and the junction held 10 bases outside the gene matches. Germline V gene lookup returns CDR1 SGHDT and CDR2 YYEEEE. CDR3 size: 16 residues. CDR3 bases: TGTGCCAGCAGCCCAGGGGGCTCTTATATATCCTACGAGCAGTACTTC. Translated: CASSPGGSYISYEQYF.

This clone was seen more than once but under ten times. The rearrangement joins TRBV30 to TRBJ2-7, with D unresolved. V was cut by 5 bases and J by 10 bases, with 15 bases left in between. The CDR3 contains 11 residues. Germline V gene lookup returns CDR1 GTSNPN and CDR2 SVGIG (reference sequence). CDR3 coding DNA: TGTGCCTGGGGGCTTGCGACGTTACAGTACTTC. It translates to CAWGLATLQYF.

V gene TRBV4-2 combines with J gene TRBJ2-7; TRBD2 aligns across 7 bases. This CDR3 has 12 residues. Germline lookup yields CDR1 LGHNA and CDR2 YNFKEQ. The J segment lost 6 bases and the V segment lost 1 base, leaving 0 bases of the junction unmatched. This chain's CDR3 is CASSQAGGEQYF. The CDR3 bases are TGTGCCAGCAGCCAAGCGGGGGGCGAGCAGTACTTC.

A single count supports this clone. The junction differs from germline at one of its ends, possibly a read error. This rearrangement joins TRBV7-7 to TRBJ2-7; 10 bases are shared with TRBD1. The CDR3 is 15 residues long. Germline CDR1 SSHAT, CDR2 FNYEAQ (reference sequence). The CDR3 sequence is CASSSGTGDNDEQYF. In nucleotides, the CDR3 is TGTGCTAGCAGCTCCGGGACAGGGGATAACGACGAGCAGTACTTC.

This clone showed up just once. The chain uses TRBV27 and TRBJ2-7; D gene unclear. Germline CDR1 reads MNHEY; CDR2 reads SMNVEV (reference sequence). V lost 0 bases, J lost 3 bases, and 15 bases lay in between. CDR3 length equals 16 residues. CDR3 protein: CASSLSSAGWFYEQYF. Here the CDR3 DNA reads TGTGCCAGCAGTTTATCGTCAGCCGGGTGGTTCTACGAGCAGTACTTC.